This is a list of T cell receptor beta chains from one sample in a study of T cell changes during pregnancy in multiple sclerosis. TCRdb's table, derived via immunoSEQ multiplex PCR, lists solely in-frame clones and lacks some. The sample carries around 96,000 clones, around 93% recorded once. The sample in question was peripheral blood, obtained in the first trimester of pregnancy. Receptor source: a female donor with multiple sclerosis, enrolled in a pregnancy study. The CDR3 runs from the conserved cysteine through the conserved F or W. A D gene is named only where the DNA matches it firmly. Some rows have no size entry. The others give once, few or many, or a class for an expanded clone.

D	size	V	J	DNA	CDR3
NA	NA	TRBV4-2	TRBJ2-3	TGTGCCAGCAGCTCTCGGGGGTCCACAGATACGCAGTATTTT	CASSSRGSTDTQYF
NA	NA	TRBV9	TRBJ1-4	TGTGCCAGCAGCCCTCGAGGGTGGGCTAATGAAAAACTGTTTTTT	CASSPRGWANEKLFF
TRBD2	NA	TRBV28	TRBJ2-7	TGTGCCAGCAGGGGAGGGGCCGGACCATACGAGCAGTACTTC	CASRGGAGPYEQYF
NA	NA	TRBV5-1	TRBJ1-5	TGCGCCAGCAGCCAGGGGTCCAATCAGCCCCAGCATTTT	CASSQGSNQPQHF
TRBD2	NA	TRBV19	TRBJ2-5	TGTGCCAGTAGTGTACTAGCGGATCAAGAGACCCAGTACTTC	CASSVLADQETQYF
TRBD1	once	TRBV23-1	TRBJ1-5	TGCGCCAGCCTTCCCCCGGACAGGGGACATAGCAATCAGCCCCAGCATTTT	CASLPPDRGHSNQPQHF
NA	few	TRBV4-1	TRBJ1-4	TGCGCCAGCAGCCATGGGGGGGAAAAACTGTTTTTT	CASSHGGEKLFF
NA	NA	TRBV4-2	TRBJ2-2	TGTGCCAGCAGCCAAGGAGGGCTTGACACCGGGGAGCTGTTTTTT	CASSQGGLDTGELFF
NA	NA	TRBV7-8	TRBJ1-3	TGTGCCAGCAGCTTAAATGTAGGGAGCTCTGGAAACACCATATATTTT	CASSLNVGSSGNTIYF
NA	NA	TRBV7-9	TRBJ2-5	TGTGCCAGCAGCGCCTCTAGGGGGGAGACCCAGTACTTC	CASSASRGETQYF
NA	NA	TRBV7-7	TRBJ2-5	TGTGCTAGCAGCTTATCTGCAGGGTGGGTCCAAGAGACCCAGTACTTC	CASSLSAGWVQETQYF
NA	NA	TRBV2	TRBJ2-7	TGTGCCAGCAGTGGCGGGACGTCGTCGGTATACGAGCAGTACTTC	CASSGGTSSVYEQYF
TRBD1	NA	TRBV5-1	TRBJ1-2	TGCGCCAGCGGAACACCTCCCAAACAGGGGAACTATGGCTACACCTTC	CASGTPPKQGNYGYTF
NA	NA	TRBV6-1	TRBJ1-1	TGTGCCAGCACCGACGGGGGGAACACTGAAGCTTTCTTT	CASTDGGNTEAFF
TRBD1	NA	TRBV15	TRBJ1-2	TGTGCCACCAGCAGGGACAGGGGGCTTGGCTACACCTTC	CATSRDRGLGYTF
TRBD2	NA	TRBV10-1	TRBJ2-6	TGCGCCAGCAGTGAGGGCGGGGGAACCCCTGGGGCCAACGTCCTGACTTTC	CASSEGGGTPGANVLTF
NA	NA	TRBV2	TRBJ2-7	TGTGCCAGCAGTAATGCGGGGGCTCGCGAGCAGTACTTC	CASSNAGAREQYF
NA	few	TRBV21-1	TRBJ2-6	TGTGCCAGCAGCAAAGCGGACAACTCTGGGGCCAACGTCCTGACTTTC	CASSKADNSGANVLTF
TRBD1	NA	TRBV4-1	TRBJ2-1	TGCGCCAGCAGCCTCCCCGGACAGGGAAAAATTAGGAATGAGCAGTTCTTC	CASSLPGQGKIRNEQFF
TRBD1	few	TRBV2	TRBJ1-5	TGTGCCAGCCGGATGCCGACAGGGAATAGCAATCAGCCCCAGCATTTT	CASRMPTGNSNQPQHF
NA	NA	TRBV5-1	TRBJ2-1	TGCGCCAGCAGCTCGATGAGGGGGGGCTACAATGAGCAGTTCTTC	CASSSMRGGYNEQFF
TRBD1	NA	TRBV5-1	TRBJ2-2	TGCGCCAGCAGCTTAGGACAGGGGTACACCGGGGAGCTGTTTTTT	CASSLGQGYTGELFF
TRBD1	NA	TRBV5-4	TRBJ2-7	TGTGCCAGCAGCGGCGGACAGGGCCACTACGAGCAGTACTTC	CASSGGQGHYEQYF
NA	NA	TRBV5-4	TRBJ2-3	TGTGCCAGCAGCTTGGTAGGGTTCAGGGGCACAGATACGCAGTATTTT	CASSLVGFRGTDTQYF
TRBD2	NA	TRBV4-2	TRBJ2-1	TGTGCCAGCAGCCAAGGTCCGACTAGCGGGGCCCTATACAATGAGCAGTTCTTC	CASSQGPTSGALYNEQFF
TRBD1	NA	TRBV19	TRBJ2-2	TGTGCCAGTAGTGTCCCGACAGGGGGCGCGTCCGGGGAGCTGTTTTTT	CASSVPTGGASGELFF
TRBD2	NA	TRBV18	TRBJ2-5	TGTGCCAGCTCACCGACAGCGGGGGTATGGGAGACCCAGTACTTC	CASSPTAGVWETQYF
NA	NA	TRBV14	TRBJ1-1	TGTGCCAGCAGCCTCTTCCGGGGGGCTGAAGCTTTCTTT	CASSLFRGAEAFF
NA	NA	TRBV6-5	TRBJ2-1	TGTGCCAGCTCTCCCCCAAGGGGGGGGGTAGGGGAGCAGTTCTTC	CASSPPRGGVGEQFF
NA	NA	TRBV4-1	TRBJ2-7	TGCGCCAGCAGCCAAGAAATGTACGAGTACGAGCAGTACTTC	CASSQEMYEYEQYF
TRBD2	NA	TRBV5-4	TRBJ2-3	TGTGCCAGCAGCTTCCCCCGGGGGGGTACAGATACGCAGTATTTT	CASSFPRGGTDTQYF
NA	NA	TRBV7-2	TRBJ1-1	TGTGCCAGCAGCCGCGGGTTGACTGAAGCTTTCTTT	CASSRGLTEAFF
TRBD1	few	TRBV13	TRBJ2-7	TGTGCCAGCAGCCATTGGACAGGGGGCTTAAACGAGCAGTACTTC	CASSHWTGGLNEQYF
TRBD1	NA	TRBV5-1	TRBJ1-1	TGCGCCAGCTCTCGGACGGGACAGGGACCTGAAGCTTTCTTT	CASSRTGQGPEAFF